This TCR beta chain was recorded in a study of cytomegalovirus exposure and HLA in healthy donors. Broader study findings: TCR beta chain V- and J-gene trimming was linked, in a later analysis, to a missense variant in DCLRE1C. Reported results showed that the classifier diagnosed cytomegalovirus status with high specificity and sensitivity.

To note about this clone: Its antigen is not identified.

Amplification used 60 Vbeta primers and 13 Jbeta primers. The method was immunoSEQ multiplex PCR; TCRdb's version includes in-frame clones alone and lacks a portion of them. The repertoire holds tens of thousands of clones, around 53% seen once, with 6.2% in the top ten. This receptor was taken from a woman aged 40 to 55 in good health and CMV-seropositive. The sequenced material came from PBMCs.

The CDR3 spells CASSEFDGQGNGYTF. CDR3 sequence (DNA): TGTGCCAGCAGTGAATTTGACGGACAGGGTAATGGCTACACCTTC. The chain has TRBV25-1 and TRBJ1-2; 8 bases align to TRBD1. CDR1 and CDR2 (germline): MGHDK, SYGVNS. Trimming cost V 1 base and J 6 bases; bases outside gene matches: 7. This CDR3 comprises 15 residues.